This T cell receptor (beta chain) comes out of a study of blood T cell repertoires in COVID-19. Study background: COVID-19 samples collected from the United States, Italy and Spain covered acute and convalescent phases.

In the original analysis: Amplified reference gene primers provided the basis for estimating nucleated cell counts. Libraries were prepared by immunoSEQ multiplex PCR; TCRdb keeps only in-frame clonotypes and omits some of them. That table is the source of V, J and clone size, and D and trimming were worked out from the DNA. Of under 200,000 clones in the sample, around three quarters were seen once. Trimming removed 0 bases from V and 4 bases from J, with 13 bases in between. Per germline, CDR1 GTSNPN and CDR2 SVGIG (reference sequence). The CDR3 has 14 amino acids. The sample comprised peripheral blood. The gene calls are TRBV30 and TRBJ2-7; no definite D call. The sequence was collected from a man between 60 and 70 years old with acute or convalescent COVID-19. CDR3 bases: TGTGCCTGGAGTGTACGCCGTCTGCGGTACGAGCAGTACTTC. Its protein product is CAWSVRRLRYEQYF.